The entry below describes one T cell receptor beta chain. This clonotype occurred many times. The antigen this receptor binds is unknown. No per-base quality is available; no much larger clone lies one base away. This specimen comes from a study of CD8+CD57+ T cells in acquired aplastic anemia (dated by TCRdb to 2016 to 2019). Background on the whole study: DNA extracted from sorted CD4+ and CD8+ cells had a mean of approximately 3.5 ug, with a range of roughly 0.2 to 30 ug. For healthy donor samples, the average read count was about 10.8 million for CD4+ cells and roughly 12 million for CD8+ cells. General study outcomes and caveats: Between patients and healthy controls, no significant difference in CD8+ Simpson's diversity was found (P=0.060). Roughly 30 CD8+ CDR3 sequences were shared between patients and controls but appeared highly expressed in patients and within their immunodominant clones.

Profiling of TCR beta VDJ combinations and CDR3 sequences used genomic DNA as the template. TCR repertoire sequencing was run on an Illumina HiSeq 2000. The source study handled its data this way. TRBV/TRBJ rearrangement plots, CDR3 size and DJ length profiles, and Simpson's diversity index were used to assess repertoires. The most abundant DNA sequence in the deep sequencing data was taken as the immunodominant clone. CDR3 amino acid sequences were checked for sharing between subjects and were compared against published repertoires and the VDJdb database. TCRdb trimmed the raw reads at Q25, called clones with MiXCR and kept productive beta chains. Under each unique CDR3 protein, matching rows form one entry showing the most common genes and DNA. These V and J calls originate from TCRdb's pipeline instead of the authors' own analysis. In this sample the table shows about 71,000 distinct CDR3 sequences, around 50% of which occur a single time. Around 8% of the sample belongs to the ten largest clones.

The study deep-sequenced TCR repertoires of sorted CD4+ and CD8+ blood T cells from severe aplastic anemia patients and healthy subjects. Ficoll-Paque density gradient centrifugation was used to isolate peripheral blood mononuclear cells. Before DNA extraction, CD4+ and CD8+ T cells were sorted by FACS or by magnetic beads. V is pruned by 2 bases and J by 8 bases, leaving 9 bases of the junction without a gene match. CDR1 and CDR2 (GTSNPN, SVGIG) derive from the germline V gene (reference sequence). From its cysteine to its phenylalanine, the CDR3 spans 14 amino acids. Solely the CDR3 DNA is kept, with 42 bases framed from the first base.

This TCR came from a human donor in good health, serving as a control. The source material was sorted CD4+, CD8+, or CD8+CD57+ T cells (not recorded which) from PBMCs. The rearrangement joined TRBV30 to TRBJ1-2; TRBD1 agrees with 9 junctional bases. The nucleotide sequence is given as TGTGCCTGGAGTTCACAGGGGGCCAGCAAGGGCTACACCTTC. This yields the protein CAWSSQGASKGYTF.